There are many counts of the clone carrying this T cell receptor beta chain. The antigen remains unidentified. These data come from a study of early T cells in non-severe SARS-CoV-2 infection. Germline V gene lookup returns CDR1 MNHEY and CDR2 SVGAGI. V was clipped by 6 bases and J by 2 bases, with 14 bases between them. This CDR3 is 14 amino acids long. General study points: VDJdb matching favored anti-spike CD8 responses, missing private and CD4 specificities.

TCRdb re-derived calls from the 5' RACE reads in MiXCR, one entry per CDR3 protein. The sample carries approximately 35,000 distinct CDR3 sequences, about 5% recorded once. The receptor was isolated from an adult who was a healthcare worker with PCR-confirmed SARS-CoV-2 infection or an uninfected control (not recorded which). This chain joins TRBV6-5 and TRBJ2-7; D is unresolved. The specimen sequenced was whole blood. In nucleotides, the CDR3 is TGTGCCAGCAGAGCAGACTGGTCGACCTACGAGCAGTACTTC. Translating gives CASRADWSTYEQYF.